The following is a T cell receptor beta chain sequence with its context. TCRdb reanalysed the RT-PCR reads using MiXCR and keeps one entry per CDR3 protein. This sample has over 350,000 distinct CDR3 sequences; more than 15% occur once, and the top ten carry roughly 7.2%. The CDR3 consists of 16 residues. CDR1 SGHDT and CDR2 YYEEEE come from the germline V gene. The V gene lost 2 bases and the J gene lost 5 bases, with 17 bases spanning the gap. This sample was taken from a study of patients and donors after allogeneic stem cell transplantation. The V and J genes are TRBV5-6 and TRBJ2-1; TRBD2 might be the D (5 bases). Material for sequencing was blood, either unsorted or a sorted T cell fraction (not recorded which). The sequence derives from a human donor who was either an allogeneic HSCT recipient or a stem cell or donor lymphocyte infusion donor (not recorded which). It is not recorded whose cells these are; they may come from a transplant donor. CDR3 loop: CASSLWPPTRDNEQFF. As DNA, the CDR3 is TGTGCCAGCAGCTTATGGCCTCCCACGAGGGACAATGAGCAGTTCTTC.